This T cell receptor beta chain was found in a study of CD8 T cells in Susac syndrome. Study results and caveats: It was acknowledged in the study that its TCR sequencing and HLA analysis involved a relatively small number of individuals.

This clonotype occurred once. Its target is unknown. Trimming shortened V by 3 bases and J by 7 bases, and 13 bases separated the two germline ends. Germline values: CDR1 KGHSH, CDR2 LQKENI. The CDR3 consists of 14 residues. TEMRA cells underwent FACS enrichment and CD8+ and CD4+ T cells underwent negative isolation. Reverse transcription of about 0.45 to 1 ug RNA was performed with random hexamers. Amplification of TCR beta CDR3 by immunoSEQ multiplex PCR spanned 54 Vbeta and 13 Jbeta. Each CDR3 protein is one row after TCRdb ran MiXCR on the immunoSEQ multiplex PCR reads. This sample has 150,000 to 200,000 distinct CDR3 sequences, with about 94% found just once.

Sequenced material: CD4+ T cells from PBMCs. The source is a human donor in good health. The chain links TRBV18 to TRBJ1-5; D is perhaps TRBD1 (6 bases). CDR3 in amino acids: CASSPSRGWQPQHF. CDR3 DNA sequence: TGTGCCAGCTCACCTTCCAGGGGATGGCAGCCCCAGCATTTT.